Listed below are T cell receptor beta chains from one sample, sequenced in a study of cytomegalovirus exposure and HLA in healthy donors. Generated by immunoSEQ multiplex PCR, the TCRdb table keeps only in-frame clones and is missing some. The sample lists 150,000 to 200,000 clones, roughly 80% occurring once. Material for sequencing was PBMCs. Source of these receptors: a male donor in good health and CMV-seropositive. Each CDR3 is given with its conserved first and last residue. D genes are given only for firm matches.

j_call v_call d_call cdr3_nt cdr3_aa
TRBJ1-1 TRBV7-3 NA TGTGCCAGCAGCCCCGCTCGGGGGAACGAAGCTTTCTTT CASSPARGNEAFF
TRBJ1-3 TRBV7-6 NA TGTGCCAGCAGCTTAGGAGTAGGGGATGCTGGAAACACCATATATTTT CASSLGVGDAGNTIYF
TRBJ2-7 TRBV7-7 NA TGTGCTAGCAGCTTTTCTTCCTCCTACGAGCAGTACTTC CASSFSSSYEQYF
TRBJ2-4 TRBV5-4 NA TGTGCCAGCAGCTTCGCTAGTGGGGCCGACATTCAGTACTTC CASSFASGADIQYF
TRBJ2-7 TRBV11-1 TRBD2 TGTGCCAGCAGCTTATCACTAGCGGGGTCCTACGAGCAGTACTTC CASSLSLAGSYEQYF
TRBJ2-7 TRBV30 NA TGTGCCTGGAGCGAATCCTACGAGCAGTACTTC CAWSESYEQYF
TRBJ2-1 TRBV6-4 TRBD2 TGTGCCAGCAGTGCTCTAGCGGGGGGCTACAATGAGCAGTTCTTC CASSALAGGYNEQFF
TRBJ2-3 TRBV27 NA TGTGCCAGCAGTTTGACCAGCGGAGGTGTTACGCAGTATTTT CASSLTSGGVTQYF
TRBJ1-5 TRBV7-9 NA TGTGCCAGCAGCCCCTACTCGACAGTTAGCAATCAGCCCCAGCATTTT CASSPYSTVSNQPQHF
TRBJ2-7 TRBV4-3 TRBD2 TGCGCCAGCAGCCGGAGCCTAGCGGAATCCTACGAGCAGTACTTC CASSRSLAESYEQYF
TRBJ1-4 TRBV5-1 NA TGCGCCAGCAGTCTCGGGGGGGAAAAACTGTTTTTT CASSLGGEKLFF